This TCR beta chain was found in a study of blood T cell repertoires in COVID-19 (dated by TCRdb to 2019 to 2021). As for the study more broadly: Samples from collaborators originated in the United States, Italy and Spain and spanned both the acute and convalescent phases of COVID-19. Samples came from the ongoing ImmuneRACE study (first 160 participants) plus 1,254 subjects from 6 global collaborators. The prospective study material was composed of cDNA or gDNA derived from T cells, B-cell-depleted T cells, or PBMCs. The dataset comprised deeply sampled blood TCRbeta repertoires from subjects exposed to, actively infected with, or recovered from COVID-19. HLA class I and class II types, where available, came from metadata supplied by the sample provider rather than from assay-based typing. The sample metadata nearly always contained a de-identified subject ID, COVID-19 status, age in years and sex. The repertoires were made available in a free public database intended to serve as a resource for research on the immune response to SARS-CoV-2.

Study-level results and caveats: How much clinical and demographic metadata was included differed by source and by participant, and the metadata was provided uncurated.

The collaborating institutions used their own protocols to collect whole blood in K2EDTA tubes. For TCRbeta analysis, collaborators shipped samples in one of three forms: frozen whole blood, isolated PBMCs, or DNA extracted from either of those sample types. As to this clone: No cognate antigen has been identified for it. No base quality values were provided; no much bigger clone lies one nucleotide off.

The immunoSEQ Assay, a bias-controlled multiplex PCR, was used to amplify TCRbeta CDR3 regions from genomic DNA. For the original study's pipeline: Nucleated cell counts per sample were estimated from amplification of reference gene primers within the assay. Sequence reads were collapsed and filtered to measure the absolute abundance of every unique TCRbeta CDR3 rearrangement. For each sample, productive Simpson clonality was calculated by taking the square root of Simpson's diversity index across productive rearrangements. TCRdb stores this immuneACCESS table with in-frame sequences only. Part of the clones is absent; in the studies checked, under half of the shortfall reflects unresolved V genes, and no reason is known for the rest. V, J and clone size derive from that table, while D and trimming were established from the DNA sequence. The sample has tens of thousands of clones on record, approximately 89% of them singletons. The ten largest clones capture about 5% of the sample.

The material sequenced was peripheral blood. The source is a woman aged 60 to 75 with active COVID-19.

The nucleotides read TGTGCAAGTCGCGTTGGACTTCTCTACGAGCAGTACTTC. Translated, this is CASRVGLLYEQYF. Recombination linked TRBV12-2 to TRBJ2-7; the table's D gene call, TRBD2, was not cross checked with the DNA. TRBV12-2 is reported as a pseudogene. Taken from cysteine to phenylalanine, the CDR3 has 13 residues. CDR3 DNA is the only sequence kept; it has 39 bases, read in frame from the first base.